This entry is about one TCR beta chain. What it binds is not known. Trimming removed 5 bases from V and 2 bases from J; junction bases left unmatched: 5. This CDR3 comprises 15 residues. CD4+ T cells that had been cultured provided DNA sequenced with the Oncomine TCR Beta short-read assay. TCRdb used MiXCR to reprocess the PCR reads, holding one entry per CDR3 protein. The table lists some 13,000 distinct CDR3 sequences, under 45% of them singletons, with over 10% in the top ten. These data originate in a study of vaccination and CD4 T cells after COVID-19. Sample treatment: roughly nine-day PBMC culture with coronavirus spike peptide pools or control peptides (ViraFEST assay).

The genes are TRBV12-3 or TRBV12-4 and TRBJ2-2, with TRBD2 matching 7 bases. The specimen was CD4+ T cells from blood, cultured in vitro. The sequence was collected from a human donor who had recovered from COVID-19. CDR3 in amino acids: CASSPAGRNTGELFF. The CDR3 region has the DNA TGTGCCAGCAGTCCAGCGGGACGAAACACCGGGGAGCTGTTTTTT.